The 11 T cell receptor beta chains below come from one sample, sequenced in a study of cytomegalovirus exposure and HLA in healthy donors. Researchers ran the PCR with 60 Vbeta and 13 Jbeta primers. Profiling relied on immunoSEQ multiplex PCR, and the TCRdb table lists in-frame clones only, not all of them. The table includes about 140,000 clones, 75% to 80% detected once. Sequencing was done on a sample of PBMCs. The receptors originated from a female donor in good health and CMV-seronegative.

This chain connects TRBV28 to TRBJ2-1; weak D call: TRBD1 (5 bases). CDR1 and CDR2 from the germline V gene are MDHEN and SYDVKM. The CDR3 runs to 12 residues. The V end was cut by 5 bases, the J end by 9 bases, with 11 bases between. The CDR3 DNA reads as TGTGCCAGCAGTCCCCAGGGATTTGAGCAGTTCTTC. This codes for CASSPQGFEQFF.

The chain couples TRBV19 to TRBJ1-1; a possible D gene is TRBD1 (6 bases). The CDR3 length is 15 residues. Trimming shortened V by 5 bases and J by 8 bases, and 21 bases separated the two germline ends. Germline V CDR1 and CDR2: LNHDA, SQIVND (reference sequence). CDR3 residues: CASSSQGSGQKEAFF. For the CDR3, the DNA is TGTGCCAGTAGTTCCCAGGGGTCCGGACAGAAAGAAGCTTTCTTT.

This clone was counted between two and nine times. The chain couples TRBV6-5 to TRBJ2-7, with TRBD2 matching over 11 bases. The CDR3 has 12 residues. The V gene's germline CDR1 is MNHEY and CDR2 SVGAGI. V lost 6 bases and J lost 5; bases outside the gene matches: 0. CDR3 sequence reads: CASRTSGNEQYF. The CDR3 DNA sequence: TGTGCCAGCAGGACTAGCGGGAACGAGCAGTACTTC.

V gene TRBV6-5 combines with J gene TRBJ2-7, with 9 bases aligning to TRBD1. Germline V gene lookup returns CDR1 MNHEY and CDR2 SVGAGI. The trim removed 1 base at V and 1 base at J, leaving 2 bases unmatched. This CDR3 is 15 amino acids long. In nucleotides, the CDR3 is TGTGCCAGCAGTTACTACGGGACAGGGTCCTACGAGCAGTACTTC. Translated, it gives CASSYYGTGSYEQYF.

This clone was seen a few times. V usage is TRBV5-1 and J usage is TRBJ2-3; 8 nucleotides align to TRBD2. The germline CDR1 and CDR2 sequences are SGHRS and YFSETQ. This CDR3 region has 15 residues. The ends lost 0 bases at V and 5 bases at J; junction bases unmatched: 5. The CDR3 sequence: CASSLEGLDLDTQYF. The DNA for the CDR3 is TGCGCCAGCAGCTTGGAGGGACTAGACCTAGATACGCAGTATTTT. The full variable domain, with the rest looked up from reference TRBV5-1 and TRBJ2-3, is KAGVTQTPRYLIKTRGQQVTLSCSPISGHRSVSWYQQTPGQGLQFLFEYFSETQRNKGNFPGRFSGRQFSNSRSEMNVSTLELGDSALYLCASSLEGLDLDTQYFGPGTRLTVL.

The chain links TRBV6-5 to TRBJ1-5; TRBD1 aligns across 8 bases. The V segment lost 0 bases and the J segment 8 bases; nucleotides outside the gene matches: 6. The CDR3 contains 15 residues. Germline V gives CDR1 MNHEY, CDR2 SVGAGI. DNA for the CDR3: TGTGCCAGCAGTTACTCGTCCCAGGGGGCGAAGCCCCAGCATTTT. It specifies CASSYSSQGAKPQHF.

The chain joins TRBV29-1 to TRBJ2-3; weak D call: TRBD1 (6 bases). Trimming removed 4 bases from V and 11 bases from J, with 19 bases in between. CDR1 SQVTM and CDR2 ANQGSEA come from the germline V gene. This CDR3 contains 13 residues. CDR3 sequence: CSVVGQGIPQQYF. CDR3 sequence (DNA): TGCAGCGTTGTAGGGCAGGGGATACCTCAGCAGTATTTT.

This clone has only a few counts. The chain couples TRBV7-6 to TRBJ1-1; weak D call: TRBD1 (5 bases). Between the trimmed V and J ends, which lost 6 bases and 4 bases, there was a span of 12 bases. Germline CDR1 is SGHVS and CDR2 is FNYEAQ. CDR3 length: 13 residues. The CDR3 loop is CASRGGAGTEAFF. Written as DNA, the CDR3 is TGTGCCAGCAGGGGTGGGGCAGGCACTGAAGCTTTCTTT. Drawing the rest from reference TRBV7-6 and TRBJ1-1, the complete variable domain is GAGVSQSPRYKVTKRGQDVALRCDPISGHVSLYWYRQALGQGPEFLTYFNYEAQQDKSGLPNDRFSAERPEGSISTLTIQRTEQRDSAMYRCASRGGAGTEAFFGQGTRLTVV.

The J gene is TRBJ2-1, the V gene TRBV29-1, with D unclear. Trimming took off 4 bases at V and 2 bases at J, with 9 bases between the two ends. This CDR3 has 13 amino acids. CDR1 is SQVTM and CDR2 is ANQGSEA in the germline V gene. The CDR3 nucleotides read TGCAGCGTTGTGTACAGTACCTACAATGAGCAGTTCTTC. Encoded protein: CSVVYSTYNEQFF.

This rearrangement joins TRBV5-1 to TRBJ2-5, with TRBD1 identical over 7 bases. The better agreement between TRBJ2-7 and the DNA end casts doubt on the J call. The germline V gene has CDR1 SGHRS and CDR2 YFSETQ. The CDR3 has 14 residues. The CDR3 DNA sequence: TGCGCCAGCAGCTTGGCTGGACAGGACTACGAGCAGTACTTC. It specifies CASSLAGQDYEQYF.

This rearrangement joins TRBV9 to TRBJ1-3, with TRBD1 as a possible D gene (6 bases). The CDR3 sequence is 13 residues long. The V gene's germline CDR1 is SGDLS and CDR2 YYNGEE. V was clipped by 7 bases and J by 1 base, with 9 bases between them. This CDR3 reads CASRDISGNTIYF. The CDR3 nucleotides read TGTGCCAGCCGGGACATATCTGGAAACACCATATATTTT.